Below are 2 T cell receptor beta chains sequenced from a single sample in a study of blood T cell repertoires in COVID-19 (dated by TCRdb to the early 2020s). Receptor libraries were prepared by the immunoSEQ multiplex PCR assay. The immuneACCESS repertoire file appears here via TCRdb, limited to in-frame rearrangements. These files lack a portion of the clones; in checked studies, under half of the deficit traces to unresolved V genes, and the cause of the others is not known. The sample includes roughly 150,000 clones, with approximately 86% observed a single time. 8% to 11% of the sample is taken by the ten largest. The sequenced sample was peripheral blood. These TCRs come from a woman aged 80 or over with active or convalescent COVID-19.

V usage is TRBV5-1 and J usage is TRBJ1-1, with D tentatively TRBD1 (5 bases). V was trimmed by 0 bases and J by 0 bases, leaving 12 bases between them. The length of the CDR3 is 16 residues. In germline, CDR1 is SGHRS, CDR2 YFSETQ. As DNA, the CDR3 is TGCGCCAGCAGCTTGGCTGGCAGGGTGATGAACACTGAAGCTTTCTTT. Translating it yields CASSLAGRVMNTEAFF.

This clone is a singleton in its sample. The genes are TRBV19 and TRBJ2-2, with 9 bases that match TRBD2. The CDR3 is 16 amino acids. Looked up from germline, CDR1 is LNHDA and CDR2 is SQIVND (reference sequence). With 1 base clipped from V and 4 bases from J, the junction kept 4 bases outside the gene matches. The CDR3 DNA reads TGTGCCAGTAGTATAGTTAGCGGGAGATCCACCGGGGAGCTGTTTTTT. It yields the protein CASSIVSGRSTGELFF.